This TCR beta chain emerged from a study of blood T cell repertoires in COVID-19 (dated by TCRdb to about 2020). Context from the whole study: The collaborator samples originated in the United States, Italy and Spain and spanned the acute and convalescent phases of COVID-19. The material from the prospective study consisted of cDNA or gDNA derived from T cells, B-cell-depleted T cells, or PBMCs. The dataset comprised deeply sampled blood TCRbeta repertoires from subjects exposed to, actively infected with, or recovered from COVID-19. The repertoires were released in a freely available public database meant as a resource for research on the immune response to SARS-CoV-2. Samples came from the ongoing ImmuneRACE study (first 160 participants) plus 1,254 subjects from 6 global collaborators. Nearly every sample came with metadata listing a de-identified subject ID, COVID-19 status, age in years and sex. Where available, HLA class I and class II types were taken from metadata supplied by the sample provider and were not determined by assay-based typing.

The paper's findings and limits, for the study overall: Clinical and demographic metadata were provided uncurated, with the amount varying by source and participant.

Comment on this clone: Its antigen is not yet known. Base qualities are missing; no much larger clone stands one base away.

The collaborating institutions used their own protocols to collect whole blood in K2EDTA tubes. For TCRbeta analysis, collaborators shipped samples as frozen whole blood, isolated PBMCs, or DNA extracted from either of those sample types. Sequences MNHNY (CDR1) and SVGAGI (CDR2) are obtained from the germline V gene (reference sequence). V and J lose 6 bases and 3 bases, and a span of 12 bases separates them. The CDR3 sequence holds 13 residues, the cysteine and phenylalanine included. Just the 39-base CDR3 DNA is kept, in frame starting at base 1. The immunoSEQ Assay, a bias-controlled multiplex PCR, was used to amplify TCRbeta CDR3 regions from genomic DNA. As for the authors' bioinformatics: The number of nucleated cells in each sample was estimated by amplification of reference gene primers within the assay. To quantify the absolute abundance of each unique TCRbeta CDR3 rearrangement, sequence reads were collapsed and filtered. For each sample, productive Simpson clonality was calculated as the square root of Simpson's diversity index over productive rearrangements. TCRdb obtained this table from immuneACCESS and retained in-frame rearrangements with V and J assigned. These tables miss some clones; where compared with another copy, unresolved V genes account for less than half of the shortfall, and the remainder is unexplained. The V and J calls and the clone size are those of that table, but D and trimming were determined from the DNA. This sample gives 30,000 to 40,000 clones in total; 87% of them show up just once. The ten largest clones take up roughly 2.1% of the sample.

The sequence was obtained from a man aged 50-59 years with active or convalescent COVID-19. The material sequenced was peripheral blood. The chain couples TRBV6-6 to TRBJ2-7, and the D gene may be TRBD1, 5 bases matching. The DNA is TGTGCCAGCAGCGAAGGACATTACTACGAGCAGTACTTC. Its product reads: CASSEGHYYEQYF.